This T cell receptor (beta chain) was observed in a study of blood T cell repertoires in COVID-19. Overall study: Samples came from the United States, Italy and Spain, spanning acute and convalescent COVID-19. The analysed material was cDNA or gDNA that came from T cells, B-cell-depleted T cells, or PBMCs.

Profiled with immunoSEQ multiplex PCR; TCRdb holds only in-frame clones, not every one. The sample has about 56,000 clones, roughly nine tenths seen once. Only one count was recorded for this clone. Seattle's enrolled individuals joined amid active infection and were then monitored longitudinally. CDR1 is MNHEY, CDR2 SMNVEV, per germline (reference sequence). Trimming stripped 6 bases from V and 0 bases from J, with 12 bases between. This CDR3 has 15 amino acids. Sequencing was done on a sample of peripheral blood. This receptor was taken from a woman aged 55-69 years with COVID-19, enrolled during active disease. V usage is TRBV27 and J usage is TRBJ1-3, with no clear D. CDR3 sequence: CASRPSGSSGNTIYF. The CDR3 nucleotides are TGTGCCAGCAGGCCCTCGGGAAGCTCTGGAAACACCATATATTTT.